Listed here is a single TCR beta chain. The antigen is undetermined. Produced via immunoSEQ multiplex PCR; TCRdb's table is partial and in-frame only. The table records some 92,000 clones, around 83% of them present only once. The CDR3 loop spans 15 amino acids. V dropped 8 bases and J dropped 0 bases, with 13 bases sitting between them. CDR1 and CDR2 from the germline V gene are LNHDA and SQIVND (reference sequence). The data stem from a study of radiotherapy plus CTLA-4 blockade in lung cancer. About the study: Patients showed objective responses in around a sixth of cases and disease control in under 35%. The study, taken as a whole, reports: Interferon-beta and early blood T cell clone dynamics reportedly predicted response best. In blood, after radiotherapy plus ipilimumab, tumor-derived TCR clones expanded.

In chemo-refractory metastatic non-small-cell lung cancer, patients got ipilimumab CTLA-4 blockade together with focal radiation. The sequencing used peripheral blood, collected from a patient treated with radiotherapy plus ipilimumab. The clonotype was recovered from a human donor with non-small cell lung cancer who had a partial response to radiotherapy plus ipilimumab. The V and J genes are TRBV19 and TRBJ2-2; TRBD1 might be the D (6 bases). The CDR3 bases are TGTGCCAGTGGGCAGGGGATTACGAACACCGGGGAGCTGTTTTTT. Protein sequence: CASGQGITNTGELFF.